This T cell receptor beta chain originates from a study of cytomegalovirus exposure and HLA in healthy donors (TCRdb year 2017). Background for the entire study: An earlier analysis of approximately 640 of the donors reported approximately 290 Gb of sequence data and some 120 million unique TCR beta sequences from roughly 180 million T cells. In a later analysis, previously published TCR beta repertoires from 600 to 850 donors were re-analyzed and high-resolution HLA genotyping was added so that TCR occurrence patterns could be studied. An earlier analysis of 450 to 750 of the donors used high-throughput TCR beta sequencing to judge whether each TCR beta V gene segment behaved as functional or pseudogenic. The T cell repertoires of under 700 subjects were profiled by immunosequencing and related to cytomegalovirus serostatus. Of the 300 to 450 genotyped donors, 81% were placed in the genetic ancestry cluster associated with self-reported Caucasian donors. All discovery cohort repertoires had been generated on a single sequencing platform. The study aimed to test whether signatures of past pathogen exposure could be identified by cataloging public T cell receptors. Along with the approximately 700-subject first cohort, a separate validation cohort of 120 different subjects was used. Roughly five DR-DQ haplotypes were handled as single units for association and clustering, since linkage in the cohort was strong. HLA typing covered class I and class II loci at four-digit resolution. Rather than using new phenotypic data, the later analysis identified candidate immune exposures from TCR beta sequences and from how often those sequences occurred across donors. A later genetic analysis used genome-wide SNP genotypes for about 60% of the 666 donors, treating that subset as a discovery cohort. An early release covering roughly 640 HLA-typed donors comprised 300 to 350 gigabases of sequencing data and around 80 million unique TCR sequences. Donor age, sex, ethnicity and CMV serostatus were collected together with the repertoire data. Among 398 genotyped donors of the cohort, an average of around 240,000 unique TCR beta nucleotide sequences were sequenced per donor, roughly 20% of them non-productive. Typing coverage varied by locus: roughly 629-630 donors for A, B, C, DRB1 and DQB1; approximately 560 for DQA1; more than 600 for DPA1; fewer than 480 for DPB1. To predict cytomegalovirus infection status, the study combined high-throughput TCR immunosequencing, statistical association of individual TCRs with disease status, and machine learning.

On this clone: Its antigen target is currently unknown. Base-call qualities are not available, and no considerably larger clone is one nucleotide away.

In total, approximately 700 healthy bone marrow donors made up the cohort. Cohort members were all nominally healthy when sampled, although unrecorded immune exposures were likely present. The donor tested CMV seropositive and was one of the 289 seropositive cohort members. A peripheral blood sample was provided by each donor, and peripheral blood mononuclear cells were used for TCR beta sequencing. Genomic DNA extraction from the blood cell samples was performed with the Qiagen DNeasy Blood Extraction Kit. Libraries were prepared through the immunoSEQ multiplex PCR assay. A mixture of 60 forward primers for TCR Vbeta segments and 13 reverse primers for TCR Jbeta segments was used in the multiplex PCR. The CDR3 region of rearranged TCR beta genes was amplified from genomic DNA with a multiplex PCR assay. The Illumina HiSeq System was used to sequence the amplified TCR beta libraries as 87-base-pair reads. On the authors' methods: Across the 600 to 700 repertoires, a later analysis counted some 81 million unique TCR beta chains, approximately 12 million of which were shared by at least two donors. Raw reads were error-corrected and collapsed into unique sequences by a nearest-neighbor algorithm in which closely related sequences were merged to remove PCR and sequencing errors. Alignment of CDR3 sequences to IMGT reference sequences was used to assign V, D and J gene segments. For a sequence to be retained, a match of at least six nucleotides to both a V gene segment and a J gene segment was required. Rearrangements were classified as productive when the CDR3 lacked stop codons and remained in frame with V and J, and all other rearrangements were classified as non-productive. CDR3 was defined according to IMGT convention as the region running from the second conserved V-encoded cysteine to the conserved J-encoded phenylalanine. In an earlier analysis of around 640 of the donors, sequences lacking an unambiguous match to a single V gene segment were excluded. In an earlier analysis of a few hundred of the donors, V segments were called functional above 56.7% productive rearrangements and were called segregating when the between-donor standard deviation exceeded 5%. A statistical classification framework was built to diagnose cytomegalovirus status from the catalog of TCR beta chain sequences. V and J gene assignment, in a later analysis, came from comparing TCR nucleotide sequences with IMGT/GENE-DB human TR gene sequences. In a later analysis, CDR3 sequences and most-parsimonious VDJ recombination scenarios were assigned using the TCRdist pipeline. In a later analysis, each TCR beta chain was defined by its CDR3 amino acid sequence together with its V-gene family, and reads lacking a unique V-gene family were excluded. A later analysis removed 550 to 650 highly shared, low-generation-probability nucleotide sequences to deal with suspected cross-contamination and a sequencing artifact. In a later analysis, a clonal expansion index for each public chain was calculated from normalized within-repertoire ranks of inferred template counts. Generation probabilities in a later analysis came from a VDJ recombination model fitted to out-of-frame rearrangements, and those results were checked against IGoR. In a later analysis, TCR-TCR, TCR-HLA and TCR-CMV co-occurrence was scored with hypergeometric tests, and a repertoire-size bias correction was applied to TCR pairs. False discovery rates were estimated in a later analysis by permuting HLA or CMV assignments 20 times. In a later analysis, co-occurring TCRs were grouped using DBSCAN, and TCRdist sequence similarity was added for clustering within HLA-allele-positive subsets. Repertoires with fewer than 30,000 or more than 120,000 public chains, plus five repertoires with anomalous nucleotide sharing, were excluded from co-occurrence clustering. The table comes from immuneACCESS by way of TCRdb, which keeps in-frame sequences with V and J called. Part of the clones is missing from these tables; in studies checked, under half for an unresolved V gene and the rest for unknown reasons. V, J and clone size are those of that table, while D and trimming were read from the DNA. This sample has approximately 170,000 clones in its table, and 75% to 90% of those were observed once. In total, the top ten clones hold roughly 4.5% of the sample.

V is cut back by 6 bases and J by 4 bases, with 5 bases in the junction unmatched. According to the germline V gene (reference sequence), CDR1 reads SEHNR and CDR2 reads FQNEAQ. Inclusive of the bounding cysteine and phenylalanine, the CDR3 is 13 residues long. Solely the CDR3 DNA is kept, with 39 bases framed from the first base. Study-wide conclusions, independent of this receptor: At a false discovery rate of 0.05, a later analysis linked approximately 18,000 TCR beta sequences to specific HLA alleles. According to a later analysis, parvovirus B19, influenza, CMV and Epstein-Barr virus appeared linked to several top co-occurrence clusters. Three of the identified cytomegalovirus-associated TCR beta chains were confirmed in vitro to be specific for cytomegalovirus antigens. According to a later genetic analysis, donors in an Asian-associated ancestry cluster had fewer N-insertions in productive TCRs than the approximately 700-donor mean. About 17 rarely observed V segments, including chromosome 9 orphons, were excluded from the earlier analysis of approximately 600 of the donors because counts were too low. A further reported finding was that TCR beta sequences accurately predicted the HLA-A and HLA-B alleles for most subjects in the first cohort. Compared with equally common non-associated chains, HLA-associated TCR beta chains in a later analysis were more clonally expanded and had lower generation probabilities. Some IMGT-functional V segments, including TRBV6-2 and TRBV6-3, could not be distinguished by the 87-base-pair reads and were therefore excluded. An association between a missense DCLRE1C variant and V-gene and J-gene trimming of TCR beta chains was found in a later genetic analysis and replicated in an independent cohort. HLA typing was unavailable for some donors at each locus, so association tests used only the typed subset. A total of fewer than 200 TCR beta chains were listed by the study as associated with cytomegalovirus. In a later analysis, most CMV-associated TCR beta chains were found to appear HLA-restricted, with HLA associations seemingly driven largely by CMV exposure. Across donors, most TCR sequences were observed very rarely, whereas some public TCRs were present in many individuals. Cytomegalovirus status was reported to be diagnosed by the classifier with high specificity and sensitivity in both the original and validation cohorts. Assigning TCR associations to individual alleles was difficult when HLA alleles, especially DR and DQ, strongly co-occurred. The presence/absence analyses assumed that sequencing depth was roughly uniform across donors, and that assumption may not be true. The sequencing pipeline was judged likely to have produced a cluster of highly shared sequence variants as a technical artifact. Correlated functional status among segregating V segments might be attributable to linkage disequilibrium, but an unknown experimental factor could not be ruled out. The only immune exposure information available for the cohort was CMV serostatus. This cohort had only TCR beta chains sequenced, and the lack of alpha or paired-chain data limited which features could be detected. An earlier analysis of 587 of the donors showed that most TCR beta V segments appeared in productive rearrangements either about 90% or about 30% of the time, which broadly matched IMGT annotations. In a later analysis, the rate of TCR association differed among HLA loci, with DRB1 alleles having the most associated TCRs and HLA-C alleles having the fewest. According to the authors, the approach could potentially be generalized to other disease states and immunological phenotypes.

The source material was PBMCs. Recombination linked TRBV7-9 to TRBJ1-1; a stretch of 7 junction bases matches TRBD1. The origin of this receptor is a woman between 45 and 65 years old in good health and CMV-seropositive. The DNA reads as follows: TGTGCCAGCAGGTTACAGGGGAGCACTGAAGCTTTCTTT. Its protein product is CASRLQGSTEAFF. Full variable domain (CDR3 extended with the reference TRBV7-9 and TRBJ1-1 proteins): DTGVSQNPRHKITKRGQNVTFRCDPISEHNRLYWYRQTLGQGPEFLTYFQNEAQLEKSRLLSDRFSAERPKGSFSTLEIQRTEQGDSAMYLCASRLQGSTEAFFGQGTRLTVV.